This passage covers 14 T cell receptor beta chains from one sample sequenced in a study of shared clonotypes between healthy human individuals. Selected positively for CCR7 and CD45RO-negative, naive CD8 cells excluded terminally differentiated effector memory CD45RA+ cells. TCRdb's table, derived via immunoSEQ multiplex PCR, lists solely in-frame clones and lacks some. Of a few million clones in the sample, roughly 95% are singletons; the top ten hold about 1.7%. Sequences were obtained from naive CD8+ T cells from PBMCs. These receptors originate from a man between 18 and 29 years old in good health. Some clones in this sample may be carry-over from other donors' samples.

The chain combines TRBV6-1 with TRBJ1-2, with D perhaps TRBD1 (6 bases). The CDR3 covers 15 residues. Germline-derived CDR1 and CDR2 are MNHNS and SASEGT. Trimming left V 3 bases short and J 4 bases short, with 15 bases between. The CDR3 reads CASSESRGAGYGYTF. The CDR3 coding sequence is TGTGCCAGCAGTGAGTCCCGGGGGGCAGGCTATGGCTACACCTTC.

The CDR3 here is CASSLQDLLYGYTF. In DNA, the CDR3 is TGTGCCAGCAGCTTACAAGACCTTTTATATGGCTACACCTTC. The chain has TRBV7-9 and TRBJ1-2, with unresolved D. This CDR3 is 14 amino acids long. CDR1 and CDR2 (germline): SEHNR, FQNEAQ (reference sequence). V was shortened by 2 bases and J by 5 bases, with 12 bases between the two germline ends.

This chain links TRBV4-1 with TRBJ1-3; D is undetermined. CDR3 length: 17 residues. V was pared by 1 base and J by 0 bases, with 13 bases between. Germline CDR1 and CDR2: MGHRA and YSYEKL. The CDR3 spells CASSQGAASGSGNTIYF. In DNA form, the CDR3 reads TGCGCCAGCAGCCAAGGGGCGGCGTCGGGCTCTGGAAACACCATATATTTT.

The CDR3 region has the DNA TGTGCCAGCAGACCTCGGACCTCTAGCACAGATACGCAGTATTTT. Residues: CASRPRTSSTDTQYF. The V call is TRBV9, the J call TRBJ2-3, with D unresolved. Germline CDR1 reads SGDLS; CDR2 reads YYNGEE. Trimming left V 5 bases short and J 0 bases short, with 13 bases between. The length of the CDR3 is 15 residues.

The V gene is TRBV27, the J gene TRBJ2-2; D perhaps matches TRBD1 (6 bases). Trimming removed 6 bases from V and 2 bases from J, with 7 bases in between. Per germline, CDR1 MNHEY and CDR2 SMNVEV (reference sequence). The CDR3 totals 13 residues. The CDR3 here is CASRTGNTGELFF. DNA of the CDR3: TGTGCCAGCAGGACAGGCAACACCGGGGAGCTGTTTTTT.

This clone appeared once. This specimen includes other DNA sequences encoding the same CDR3. The chain carries TRBV15 and TRBJ2-1, with D perhaps matching TRBD2 (7 bases). V lost 0 bases and J lost 3, with 9 bases in between. CDR3 length equals 15 residues. Germline values: CDR1 LNHNV, CDR2 YYDKDF (reference sequence). The CDR3 here is CATSRDRGGYNEQFF. The CDR3 nucleotides are TGTGCCACCAGCAGAGATAGGGGGGGCTACAATGAGCAGTTCTTC. Using reference TRBV15 and TRBJ2-1 for the parts outside the CDR3, the full variable domain is DAMVIQNPRYQVTQFGKPVTLSCSQTLNHNVMYWYQQKSSQAPKLLFHYYDKDFNNEADTPDNFQSRRPNTSFCFLDIRSPGLGDTAMYLCATSRDRGGYNEQFFGPGTRLTVL.

This clone came up a few times. This chain joins TRBV30 and TRBJ2-3; D possibly corresponds to TRBD2 (6 bases). V was shortened by 3 bases and J by 1 base, with 17 bases between the two germline ends. Germline CDR1 and CDR2: GTSNPN and SVGIG (reference sequence). The CDR3 has 16 amino acids. The CDR3 reads CAWSADVGGRTDTQYF. The CDR3 region has the DNA TGTGCCTGGAGCGCGGACGTCGGAGGGCGCACAGATACGCAGTATTTT.

This clone was picked up one time. The chain employs TRBV27 and TRBJ1-1; unclear D gene. Trimming removed 4 bases at V and 4 bases at J, with 13 bases between. Germline lookup yields CDR1 MNHEY and CDR2 SMNVEV (reference sequence). CDR3 length: 14 amino acids. The DNA for the CDR3 is TGTGCCAGCAGTTACCTGGGTGAGGGCACTGAAGCTTTCTTT. It is translated as CASSYLGEGTEAFF.

This sequence joins TRBV7-2 and TRBJ1-4; D perhaps matches TRBD1 (5 bases). CDR1 is SGHTA, CDR2 FQGNSA, per germline. Trimming took off 6 bases at V and 5 bases at J, with 10 bases between the two ends. This CDR3 has 13 residues. In DNA form, the CDR3 reads TGTGCCAGCAGGGGTTGGGGGAATGAAAAACTGTTTTTT. Its translation is CASRGWGNEKLFF.

The J gene is TRBJ2-7, the V gene TRBV5-4; 12 positions agree with TRBD1. The V gene's germline CDR1 is SGHNT and CDR2 YYREEE (reference sequence). The CDR3 loop spans 16 amino acids. V shed 4 bases, J shed 7 bases, and the junction held 12 bases outside the gene matches. The CDR3: CASSRPGQGAQGEQYF. CDR3 DNA: TGTGCCAGCAGCCGCCCGGGACAGGGGGCGCAGGGAGAGCAGTACTTC.

This sequence joins TRBV6-1 and TRBJ2-5, with D maybe TRBD1 (6 bases). This CDR3 is built from 14 residues. The ends were cut back, 4 bases at V and 5 bases at J, with 14 bases in the middle. The germline V gene encodes CDR1 MNHNS and CDR2 SASEGT. The CDR3 sequence is CASSGYREGETQYF. Here the CDR3 DNA reads TGTGCCAGCAGTGGCTACAGGGAAGGGGAGACCCAGTACTTC.

The chain recombines TRBV7-9 with TRBJ2-5; a weak D match, TRBD1 (5 bases). The CDR3 has 13 residues. The ends were cut back, 6 bases at V and 0 bases at J, with 8 bases in the middle. Germline CDR1 reads SEHNR; CDR2 reads FQNEAQ (reference sequence). The CDR3 region is CASRADNQETQYF. CDR3 DNA sequence: TGTGCCAGCAGGGCGGACAACCAAGAGACCCAGTACTTC.

V and J are TRBV15 and TRBJ1-5, with TRBD1 identical over 7 bases. Losses at the gene ends were 0 bases for V and 3 bases for J; bases not matched to a gene: 11. CDR1 LNHNV and CDR2 YYDKDF come from the germline V gene (reference sequence). The CDR3 runs 18 residues. CDR3 DNA sequence: TGTGCCACCAGCAGAGAACTGGGAAGGGGGCTGCACAATCAGCCCCAGCATTTT. This gives the protein CATSRELGRGLHNQPQHF. The whole variable domain, filled in from reference TRBV15 and TRBJ1-5, reads DAMVIQNPRYQVTQFGKPVTLSCSQTLNHNVMYWYQQKSSQAPKLLFHYYDKDFNNEADTPDNFQSRRPNTSFCFLDIRSPGLGDTAMYLCATSRELGRGLHNQPQHFGDGTRLSIL.

The CDR3 DNA reads TGTGCCAGCAGCTCATACCCGACAGACCGCTTCGACTTCCACACCTTC. Translated, it gives CASSSYPTDRFDFHTF. The chain carries TRBV5-8 and TRBJ1-2, with D possibly matching TRBD1 (5 bases). Per germline, CDR1 SGHTS and CDR2 YDEGEE. V shed 3 bases and J shed 12 bases, with 27 bases lying between them. The CDR3 covers 16 residues.